A single sample is the source of the 2 T cell receptor beta chains below, sequenced in a study of identical twins (dated by TCRdb to 2016 to 2017). The method was 5' RACE. The data were produced on an Illumina HiSeq 2000. TCRdb itself trimmed the public reads at Q25 with fastp, ran MiXCR and retained productive beta chains. Every CDR3 protein is listed once, alongside the most common genes and DNA of its rows. The sample table lists 540,000 or so distinct CDR3 sequences, 20% to 25% of them with a count of one. The ten largest clones add up to roughly 0.5% of the sample. The same data also contributed to another study, on yellow fever vaccine responses in identical twins.

The source material was CD4+ T cells sorted from blood. These TCRs come from a woman between 18 and 29 years old in good health.

The chain has TRBV9 and TRBJ2-7; no definite D call. Trimming left V 3 bases short and J 2 bases short, with 9 bases between. Germline CDR1 and CDR2: SGDLS and YYNGEE. CDR3 length equals 13 residues. The CDR3 loop is CASSETPTYEQYF. CDR3 nucleotide sequence: TGTGCCAGCAGCGAGACTCCGACCTACGAGCAGTACTTC.

The table lists this clonotype with many counts. The chain has TRBV12-3 or TRBV12-4 and TRBJ1-4, with unresolved D. Trimming cost V 6 bases and J 8 bases, with 16 bases left between them. CDR3 length equals 14 residues. CDR3 nucleotides: TGTGCCAGCAGCCCCGAGGACGGAGAGGAAAAACTGTTTTTT. This codes for CASSPEDGEEKLFF.